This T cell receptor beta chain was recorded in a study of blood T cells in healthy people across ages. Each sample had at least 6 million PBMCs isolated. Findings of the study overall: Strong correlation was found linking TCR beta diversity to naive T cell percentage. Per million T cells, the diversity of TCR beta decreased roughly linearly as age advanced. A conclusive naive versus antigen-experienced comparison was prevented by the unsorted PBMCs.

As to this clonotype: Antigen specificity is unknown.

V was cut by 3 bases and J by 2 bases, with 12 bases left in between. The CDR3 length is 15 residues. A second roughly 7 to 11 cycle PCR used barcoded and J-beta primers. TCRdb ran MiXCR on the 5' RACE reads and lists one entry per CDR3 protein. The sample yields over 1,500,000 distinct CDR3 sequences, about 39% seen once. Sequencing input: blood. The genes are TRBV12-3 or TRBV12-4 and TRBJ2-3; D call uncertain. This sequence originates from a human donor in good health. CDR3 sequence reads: CASSFPTDITDTQYF. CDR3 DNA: TGTGCCAGCAGTTTCCCTACAGACATCACAGATACGCAGTATTTT.